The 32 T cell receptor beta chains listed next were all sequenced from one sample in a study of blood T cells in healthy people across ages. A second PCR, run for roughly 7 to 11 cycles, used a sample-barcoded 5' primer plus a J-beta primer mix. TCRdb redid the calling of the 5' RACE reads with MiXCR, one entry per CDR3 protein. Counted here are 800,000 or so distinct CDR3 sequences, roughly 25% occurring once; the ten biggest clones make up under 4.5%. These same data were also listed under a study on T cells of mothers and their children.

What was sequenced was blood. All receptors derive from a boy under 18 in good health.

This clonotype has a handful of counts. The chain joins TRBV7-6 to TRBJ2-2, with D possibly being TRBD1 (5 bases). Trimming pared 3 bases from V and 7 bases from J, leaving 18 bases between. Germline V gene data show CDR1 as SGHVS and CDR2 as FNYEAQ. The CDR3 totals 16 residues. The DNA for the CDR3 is TGTGCCAGCAGCTTGGGGCGACAAGGACCAAGCGGGGAGCTGTTTTTT. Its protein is CASSLGRQGPSGELFF.

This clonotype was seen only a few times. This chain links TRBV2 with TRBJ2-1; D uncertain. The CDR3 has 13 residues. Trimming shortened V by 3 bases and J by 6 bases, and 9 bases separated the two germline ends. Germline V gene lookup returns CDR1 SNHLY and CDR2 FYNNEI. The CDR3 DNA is TGTGCCAGCAGTGAGTCCCTCGTCAATGAGCAGTTCTTC. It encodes CASSESLVNEQFF.

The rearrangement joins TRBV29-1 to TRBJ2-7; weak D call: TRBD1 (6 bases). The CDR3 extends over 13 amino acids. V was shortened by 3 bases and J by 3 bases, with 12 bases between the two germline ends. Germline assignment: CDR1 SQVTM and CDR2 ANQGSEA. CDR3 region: CSVDPRQVYEQYF. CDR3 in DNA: TGCAGCGTTGATCCCCGACAGGTCTACGAGCAGTACTTC.

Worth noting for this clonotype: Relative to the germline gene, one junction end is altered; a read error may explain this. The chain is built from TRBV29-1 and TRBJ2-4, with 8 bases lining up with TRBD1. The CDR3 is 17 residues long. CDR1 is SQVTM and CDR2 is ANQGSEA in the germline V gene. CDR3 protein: CSVEDPRTGLTKSIQYF. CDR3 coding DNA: TGCAGCGTTGAAGACCCCCGGACAGGGTTGACCAAAAGCATTCAGTACTTC.

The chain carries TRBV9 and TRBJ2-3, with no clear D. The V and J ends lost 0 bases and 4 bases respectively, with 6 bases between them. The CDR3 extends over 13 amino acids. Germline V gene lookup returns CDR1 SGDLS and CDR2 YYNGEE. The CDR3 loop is CASSVGGSDTQYF. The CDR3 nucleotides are TGTGCCAGCAGCGTAGGAGGCTCAGATACGCAGTATTTT.

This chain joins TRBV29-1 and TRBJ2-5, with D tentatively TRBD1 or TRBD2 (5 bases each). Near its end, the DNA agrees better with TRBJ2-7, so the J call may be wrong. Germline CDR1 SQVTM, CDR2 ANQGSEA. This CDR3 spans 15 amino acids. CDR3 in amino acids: CSVELTRGGLDEQYF. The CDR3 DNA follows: TGCAGCGTTGAATTAACACGGGGCGGTTTAGACGAGCAGTACTTC.

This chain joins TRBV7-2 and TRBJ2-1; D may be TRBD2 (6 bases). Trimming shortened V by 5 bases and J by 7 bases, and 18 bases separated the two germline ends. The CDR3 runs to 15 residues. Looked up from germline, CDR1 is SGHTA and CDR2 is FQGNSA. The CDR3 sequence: CASSRDFVDKNEQFF. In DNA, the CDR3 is TGTGCCAGCAGCCGGGACTTCGTGGATAAGAATGAGCAGTTCTTC.

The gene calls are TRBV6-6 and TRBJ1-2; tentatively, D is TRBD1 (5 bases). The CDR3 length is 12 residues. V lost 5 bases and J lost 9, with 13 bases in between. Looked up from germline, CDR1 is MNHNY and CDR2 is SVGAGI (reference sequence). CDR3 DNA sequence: TGTGCCAGCAGTCTAGCGACAGAACGCTACACCTTC. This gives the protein CASSLATERYTF.

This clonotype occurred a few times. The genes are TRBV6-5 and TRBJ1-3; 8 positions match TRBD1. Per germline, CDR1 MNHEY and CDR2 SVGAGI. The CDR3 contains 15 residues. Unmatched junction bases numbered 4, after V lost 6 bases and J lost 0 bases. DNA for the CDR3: TGTGCCAGCAGCCCAGGGGGCTTCTCTGGAAACACCATATATTTT. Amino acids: CASSPGGFSGNTIYF.

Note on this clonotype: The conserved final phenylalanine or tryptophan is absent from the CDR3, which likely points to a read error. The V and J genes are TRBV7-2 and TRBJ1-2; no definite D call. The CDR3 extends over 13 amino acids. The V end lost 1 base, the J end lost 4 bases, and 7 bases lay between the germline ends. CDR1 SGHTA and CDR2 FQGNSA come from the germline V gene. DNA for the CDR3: TGTGCCAGCAGCTTAGGGGGTGGCTATGGCTACACCCTC. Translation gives CASSLGGGYGYTL.

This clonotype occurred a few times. The CDR3 spells CASSSSGGGAYYNEQFF. As DNA, the CDR3 is TGTGCCAGCAGCTCCAGTGGCGGGGGGGCCTATTACAATGAGCAGTTCTTC. This chain links TRBV7-9 with TRBJ2-1, with 9 bases aligning to TRBD2. The junction had 11 bases not matched to a gene; V was cut back by 4 bases and J by 4 bases. Germline-derived CDR1 and CDR2 are SEHNR and FQNEAQ (reference sequence). The CDR3 has 17 residues.

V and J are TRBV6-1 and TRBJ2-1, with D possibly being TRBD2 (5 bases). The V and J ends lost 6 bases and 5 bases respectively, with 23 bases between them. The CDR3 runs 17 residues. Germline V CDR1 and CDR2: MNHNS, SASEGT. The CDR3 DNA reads TGTGCCAGCAGGCCCACAAGCTGGGAGAGGCCTAACAATGAGCAGTTCTTC. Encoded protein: CASRPTSWERPNNEQFF.

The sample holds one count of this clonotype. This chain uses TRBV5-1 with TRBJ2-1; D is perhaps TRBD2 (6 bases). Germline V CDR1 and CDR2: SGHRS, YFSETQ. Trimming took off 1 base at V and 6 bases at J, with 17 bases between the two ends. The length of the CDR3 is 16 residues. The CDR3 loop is CASSLQSLLASNEQFF. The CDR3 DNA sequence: TGCGCCAGCAGCTTGCAATCTTTGCTAGCGAGCAATGAGCAGTTCTTC.

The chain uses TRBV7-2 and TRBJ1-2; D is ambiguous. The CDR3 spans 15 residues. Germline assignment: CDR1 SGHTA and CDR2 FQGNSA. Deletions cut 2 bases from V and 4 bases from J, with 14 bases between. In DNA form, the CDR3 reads TGTGCCAGCAGCTTACACGGCGGGGTGGCCTATGGCTACACCTTC. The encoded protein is CASSLHGGVAYGYTF.

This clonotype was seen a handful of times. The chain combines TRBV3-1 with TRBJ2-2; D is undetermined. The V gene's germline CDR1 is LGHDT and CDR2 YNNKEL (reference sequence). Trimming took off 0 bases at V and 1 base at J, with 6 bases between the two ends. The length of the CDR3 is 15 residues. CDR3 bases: TGTGCCAGCAGCCAAGACAGGAAGAACACCGGGGAGCTGTTTTTT. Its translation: CASSQDRKNTGELFF.

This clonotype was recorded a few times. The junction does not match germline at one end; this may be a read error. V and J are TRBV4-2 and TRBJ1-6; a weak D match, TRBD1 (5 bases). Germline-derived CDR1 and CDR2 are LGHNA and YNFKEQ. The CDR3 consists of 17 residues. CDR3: CVSSQVASGSDNSPLHF. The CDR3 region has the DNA TGTGTCAGCAGCCAAGTAGCGTCAGGGTCGGATAATTCACCCCTCCACTTT.

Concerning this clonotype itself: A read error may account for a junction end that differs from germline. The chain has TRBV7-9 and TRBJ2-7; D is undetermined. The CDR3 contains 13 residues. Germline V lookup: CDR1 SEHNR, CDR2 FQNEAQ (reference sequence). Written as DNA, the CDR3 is TGTGCCAGCAGTTTAGAGAGCCCCTACGAGCAGTACTTC. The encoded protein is CASSLESPYEQYF.

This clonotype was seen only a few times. The CDR3 sequence is CASSLDLSGLNTDTQYF. The CDR3 nucleotides are TGTGCCAGCAGCTTAGACCTGAGCGGACTCAACACAGATACGCAGTATTTT. V usage is TRBV7-2 and J usage is TRBJ2-3; tentatively, D is TRBD2 (5 bases). CDR3 size: 17 residues. Germline V gene data show CDR1 as SGHTA and CDR2 as FQGNSA. The germline V and J ends were trimmed by 1 base and 2 bases, with 16 bases remaining between them.

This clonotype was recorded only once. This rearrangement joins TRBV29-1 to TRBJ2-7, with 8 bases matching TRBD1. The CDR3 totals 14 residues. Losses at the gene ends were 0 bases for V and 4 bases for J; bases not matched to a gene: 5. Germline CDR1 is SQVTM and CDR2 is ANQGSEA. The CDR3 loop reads CSVEDRTGGYEQYF. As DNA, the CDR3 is TGCAGCGTTGAAGATCGCACAGGGGGTTACGAGCAGTACTTC.

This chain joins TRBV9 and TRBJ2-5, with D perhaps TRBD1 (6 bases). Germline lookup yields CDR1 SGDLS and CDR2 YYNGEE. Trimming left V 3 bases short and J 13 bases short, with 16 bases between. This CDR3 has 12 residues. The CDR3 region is CASSGEGGRLYF. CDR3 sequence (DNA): TGTGCCAGCAGCGGGGAAGGGGGACGCTTGTACTTC.

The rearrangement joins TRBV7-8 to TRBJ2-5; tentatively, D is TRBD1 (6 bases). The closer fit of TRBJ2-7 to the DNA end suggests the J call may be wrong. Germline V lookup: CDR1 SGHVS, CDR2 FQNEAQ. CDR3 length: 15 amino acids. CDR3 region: CASSLAGTLTYEQYF. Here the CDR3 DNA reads TGTGCCAGCAGCCTCGCCGGGACACTTACCTACGAGCAGTACTTC.

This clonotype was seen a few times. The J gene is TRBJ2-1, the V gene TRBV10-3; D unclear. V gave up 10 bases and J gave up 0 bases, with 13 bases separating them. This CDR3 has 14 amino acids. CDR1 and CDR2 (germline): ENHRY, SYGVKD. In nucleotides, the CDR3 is TGTGCCACCCGATTCACGAGCTCCTACAATGAGCAGTTCTTC. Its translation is CATRFTSSYNEQFF.

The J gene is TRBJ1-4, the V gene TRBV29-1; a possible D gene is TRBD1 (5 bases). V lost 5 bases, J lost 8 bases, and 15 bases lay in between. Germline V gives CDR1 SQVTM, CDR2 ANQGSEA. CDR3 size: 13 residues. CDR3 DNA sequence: TGCAGCGTTTCGGGCAGGGAGGGAGAAAAACTGTTTTTT. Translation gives CSVSGREGEKLFF.

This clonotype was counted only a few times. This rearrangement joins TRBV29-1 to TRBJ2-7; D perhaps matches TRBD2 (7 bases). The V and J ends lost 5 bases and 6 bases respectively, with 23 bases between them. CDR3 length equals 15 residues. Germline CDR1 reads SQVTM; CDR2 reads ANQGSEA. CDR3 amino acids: CSVRRGGSGTFEQYF. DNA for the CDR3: TGCAGCGTTCGTCGTGGGGGGAGCGGGACATTCGAGCAGTACTTC.

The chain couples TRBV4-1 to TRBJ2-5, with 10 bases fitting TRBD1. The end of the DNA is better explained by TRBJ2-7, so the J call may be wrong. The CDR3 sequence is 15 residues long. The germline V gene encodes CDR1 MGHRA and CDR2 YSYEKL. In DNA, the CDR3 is TGCGCCAGCAGCCAAGACGGACAGGGGGTCCACGAGCAGTACTTC. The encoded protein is CASSQDGQGVHEQYF.

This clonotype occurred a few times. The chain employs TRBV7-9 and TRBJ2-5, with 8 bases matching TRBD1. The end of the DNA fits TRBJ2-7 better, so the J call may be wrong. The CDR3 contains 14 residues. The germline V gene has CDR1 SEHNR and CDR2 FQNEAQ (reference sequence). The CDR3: CASSSQQGDYEQYF. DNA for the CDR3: TGTGCCAGCAGCTCACAACAGGGGGACTACGAGCAGTACTTC.

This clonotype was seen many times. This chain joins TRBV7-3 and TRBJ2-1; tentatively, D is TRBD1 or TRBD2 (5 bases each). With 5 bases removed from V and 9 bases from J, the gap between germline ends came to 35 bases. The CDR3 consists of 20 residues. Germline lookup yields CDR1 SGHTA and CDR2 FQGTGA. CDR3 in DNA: TGTGCCAGCAGCGGGCCCTATCGAGGGGAAAACCCGGGACCTGCGGGTGAGCAGTTCTTC. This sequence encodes CASSGPYRGENPGPAGEQFF. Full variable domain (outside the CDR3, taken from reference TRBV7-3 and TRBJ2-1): GAGVSQTPSNKVTEKGKYVELRCDPISGHTALYWYRQSLGQGPEFLIYFQGTGAADDSGLPNDRFFAVRPEGSVSTLKIQRTERGDSAVYLCASSGPYRGENPGPAGEQFFGPGTRLTVL.

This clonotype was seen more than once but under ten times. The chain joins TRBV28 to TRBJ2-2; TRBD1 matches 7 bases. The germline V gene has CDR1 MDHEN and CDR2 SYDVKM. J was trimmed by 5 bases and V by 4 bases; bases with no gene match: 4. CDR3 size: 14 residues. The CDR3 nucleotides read TGTGCCAGCAGTTCGGGACAGATGACCGGGGAGCTGTTTTTT. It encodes CASSSGQMTGELFF.

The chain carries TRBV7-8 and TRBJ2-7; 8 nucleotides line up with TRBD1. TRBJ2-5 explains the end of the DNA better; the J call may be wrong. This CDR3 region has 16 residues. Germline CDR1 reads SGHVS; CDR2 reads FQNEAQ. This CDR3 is CASSLARTGPRETQYF. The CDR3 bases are TGTGCCAGCAGCTTAGCCCGGACAGGGCCAAGGGAGACCCAGTACTTC.

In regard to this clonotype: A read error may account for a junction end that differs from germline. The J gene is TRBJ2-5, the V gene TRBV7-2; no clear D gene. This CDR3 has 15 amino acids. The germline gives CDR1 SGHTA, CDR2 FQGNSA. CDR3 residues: CANSLAGSRKETQYF. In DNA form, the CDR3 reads TGTGCCAACAGCTTAGCCGGGTCCAGGAAGGAGACCCAGTACTTC.

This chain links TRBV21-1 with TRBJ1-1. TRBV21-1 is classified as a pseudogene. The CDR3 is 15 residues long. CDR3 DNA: TGTGCCAGGACCCGGAGGGCAGGGGCGAACACTGAAGCTTTCTTT. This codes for CARTRRAGANTEAFF.

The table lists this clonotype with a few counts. CDR3 nucleotides: TGTGCCAGCAGTTCTCCCGGGACAGAAGAGACCCAGTACTTC. Translation: CASSSPGTEETQYF. The genes are TRBV28 and TRBJ2-5; 7 bases fit TRBD1. This CDR3 is 14 amino acids long. Germline trimming cut 4 bases from V and 3 bases from J; bases unmatched to any gene: 5. The germline CDR1 and CDR2 sequences are MDHEN and SYDVKM.